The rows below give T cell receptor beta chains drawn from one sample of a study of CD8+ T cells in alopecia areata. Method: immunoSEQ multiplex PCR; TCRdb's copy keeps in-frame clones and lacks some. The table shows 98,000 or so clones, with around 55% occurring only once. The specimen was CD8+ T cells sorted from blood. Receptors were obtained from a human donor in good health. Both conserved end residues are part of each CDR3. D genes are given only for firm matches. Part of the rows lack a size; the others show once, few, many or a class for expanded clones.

CASSYSLGVRTGELFF,TGTGCCAGCAGCTATAGCTTGGGGGTTCGGACCGGGGAGCTGTTTTTT,TRBJ2-2,NA,few,TRBV11-1
CASSTGTAYGYTF,TGTGCCAGTAGTACGGGGACAGCGTATGGCTACACCTTC,TRBJ1-2,TRBD1,NA,TRBV19
CASSEGGITYEQYF,TGCGCCAGCAGCGAAGGGGGGATAACCTACGAGCAGTACTTC,TRBJ2-7,NA,once,TRBV4-1
CASSQDTPSRHEAFF,TGTGCCAGCAGCCAAGATACTCCAAGCAGGCATGAAGCTTTCTTT,TRBJ1-1,NA,NA,TRBV4-2
CASSPDRGTLAEQYF,TGTGCCAGCAGCCCAGACAGGGGCACCTTGGCGGAGCAGTACTTC,TRBJ2-7,TRBD1,NA,TRBV7-9
CSVENGLTSEAFF,TGCAGCGTTGAAAACGGACTTACCTCTGAAGCTTTCTTT,TRBJ1-1,NA,NA,TRBV29-1
CASSLGQVYGYTF,TGTGCCAGCAGCTTGGGACAGGTCTATGGCTACACCTTC,TRBJ1-2,NA,NA,TRBV5-4
CASSNHRDSGGAYEQYF,TGTGCCAGCAGCAACCACAGGGATAGCGGGGGGGCCTACGAGCAGTACTTC,TRBJ2-7,TRBD2,NA,TRBV7-6
CASSLVAGSLLNEQFF,TGTGCCAGCAGCTTGGTGGCAGGTTCTTTACTCAATGAGCAGTTCTTC,TRBJ2-1,NA,NA,TRBV7-9
CASRPWGQGRSEQFF,TGCGCCAGCCGTCCCTGGGGACAGGGGCGGTCTGAGCAGTTCTTC,TRBJ2-1,TRBD1,NA,TRBV5-1